This T cell receptor beta chain was found in a study of T cell responses to AZD1222 COVID-19 vaccine. Whole-study results and caveats: Baseline serology detected seropositivity in only 6 or 7 AZD1222 recipients.

Clones were sequenced by immunoSEQ multiplex PCR, and TCRdb holds only the in-frame ones, with some missing. The table records 110,000 or so clones, roughly nine tenths of them present only once. The CDR3 has 15 amino acids. CDR1 and CDR2 (germline): SGHKS, YYEKEE (reference sequence). Trimming removed 4 bases from V and 0 bases from J, with 11 bases in between. To note about this clone: Its cognate antigen is unknown.

The receptor comes from an adult in good health. The input for sequencing was peripheral blood, taken on day 0 of AZD1222 vaccination. V is TRBV5-5 and J is TRBJ1-5; D not resolved. CDR3 amino acids: CASSGPGLSNQPQHF. In DNA form, the CDR3 reads TGTGCCAGCAGCGGCCCCGGACTTAGCAATCAGCCCCAGCATTTT.